This is a list of T cell receptor beta chains from one sample in a study of persistence of HIV-infected CD4 T cells. These receptors' targets are unknown. Using immunoSEQ multiplex PCR, the repertoire was profiled, and TCRdb retains in-frame clones only, with some absent. The table has about 36,000 clones, over 75% seen once. The sample here was cultured CD4+ T cells from PBMCs, taken from a patient who received antiretroviral therapy. The receptors derive from an adult with HIV. The donor label of this sample is uncertain. The CDR3 runs from the conserved cysteine through the conserved F or W. A D gene is named only where the DNA matches it firmly. Some rows have no size entry. The others give once, few or many, or a class for an expanded clone.

>few|.|TRBV28|TRBJ2-3
TGTGCCAGCAGTTTAGCTATGACAGATACGCAGTATTTT
CASSLAMTDTQYF
>.|.|TRBV12-3/TRBV12-4|TRBJ1-1
TGTGCCAGCACAGGCCGGAGGAACACTGAAGCTTTCTTT
CASTGRRNTEAFF
>.|.|TRBV28|TRBJ2-1
TGTGCCAGCGTTGGCTCGGACACCGGATACAATGAGCAGTTCTTC
CASVGSDTGYNEQFF
>.|.|TRBV6-1|TRBJ1-6
TGTGCCAGCAGTGAAGGGGGGGCAAATTCACCCCTCCACTTT
CASSEGGANSPLHF
>.|.|TRBV5-1|TRBJ1-1
TGCGCCAGCAGCTTCCAGGGAACTGAAGCTTTCTTT
CASSFQGTEAFF
>.|TRBD2|TRBV19|TRBJ2-3
TGTGCCAGCAGAGCGGGGGGGCAAGATACGCAGTATTTT
CASRAGGQDTQYF
>.|.|TRBV2|TRBJ2-7
TGTGCCAGCAAATGGGACTTCAAATACGAGCAGTACTTC
CASKWDFKYEQYF
>.|.|TRBV9|TRBJ1-2
TGTGCCAGCAACCTCCACAGGGACGGCTATGGCTACACCTTC
CASNLHRDGYGYTF
>.|TRBD1|TRBV5-1|TRBJ2-7
TGCGCCAGCCGGACAGGGTACGAGCAGTACTTC
CASRTGYEQYF
>few|TRBD1|TRBV5-1|TRBJ1-2
TGCGCCAGCAGCTTGGTGACAGGGGAGCAGTATGGCTACACCTTC
CASSLVTGEQYGYTF
>.|TRBD1|TRBV6-2/TRBV6-3|TRBJ1-1
TGTGCCAGCAGTCGCCTTACGACAGGGGGTAAAACTGAAGCTTTCTTT
CASSRLTTGGKTEAFF
>.|TRBD1|TRBV28|TRBJ1-2
TGTGCCAGCAGTCAGGGACAGGGGGCCGATGGCTACACCTTC
CASSQGQGADGYTF
>.|TRBD1|TRBV2|TRBJ1-5
TGTGCCACCAGGGGGACAGGGATCCTACCTCAGCCCCAGCATTTT
CATRGTGILPQPQHF
>.|.|TRBV10-3|TRBJ1-3
TGTGCCATCGGAGATGGAAACACCATATATTTT
CAIGDGNTIYF
>.|TRBD1|TRBV28|TRBJ1-2
TGTGCCAGCACCCCGGGACAGCAACACTATGGCTACACCTTC
CASTPGQQHYGYTF
>.|TRBD2|TRBV19|TRBJ2-2
TGTGCCAGTTCGATAGCGGGGACCACCGGGGAGCTGTTTTTT
CASSIAGTTGELFF
>.|TRBD2|TRBV2|TRBJ2-1
TGTGCCAGCAGTAAGGTCGGGAGCGGGGGAGGCTCCTACAATGAGCAGTTCTTC
CASSKVGSGGGSYNEQFF
>.|TRBD1|TRBV4-1|TRBJ2-1
TGCGCCAGCAGCCTCCAGCCGGGACAGGGGGGTTACAATGAGCAGTTCTTC
CASSLQPGQGGYNEQFF
>.|TRBD1|TRBV29-1|TRBJ1-3
TGCAGCGGGAAAACCGGGACAGGGTTCTCTGGAAACACCATATATTTT
CSGKTGTGFSGNTIYF
>.|.|TRBV7-6|TRBJ2-3
TGTGCCAGCACCGTCGGTGGGGGGAGCACAGATACGCAGTATTTT
CASTVGGGSTDTQYF
>.|.|TRBV27|TRBJ2-7
TGTGCCAGCAGTCTAGGGTATAACTCCTACGAGCAGTACTTC
CASSLGYNSYEQYF
>once|TRBD1|TRBV5-1|TRBJ2-1
TGCGCCAGCAGCTTGATACAGGGGGCGGGGAATGAGCAGTTCTTC
CASSLIQGAGNEQFF
>.|TRBD1|TRBV2|TRBJ2-3
TGTGCCAGCAGCCTACAGGGGTCAACCACAGATACGCAGTATTTT
CASSLQGSTTDTQYF
>.|.|TRBV23-1|TRBJ2-2
TGCGCCAGCACCTTAGCATGGGGGGGCGCGAACACCGGGGAGCTGTTTTTT
CASTLAWGGANTGELFF
>.|.|TRBV12-2|TRBJ2-1
TGTGCAAGTCGCGCCCGACTGTCGAAGGTGACCAATGAGCAGTTCTTC
CASRARLSKVTNEQFF
>.|TRBD2|TRBV5-1|TRBJ2-3
TGCGCCAGCAGCCCTGTAATCGGGACTAGCGCCACAGATACGCAGTATTTT
CASSPVIGTSATDTQYF
>.|TRBD1|TRBV14|TRBJ1-3
TGTGCCAGCAGCCGCGGATTGGACAGGCTCTCTGGAAACACCATATATTTT
CASSRGLDRLSGNTIYF
>.|.|TRBV4-1|TRBJ1-6
TGCGCCAGCAGCCAAGGGGGGGGACGGTATAATTCACCCCTCCACTTT
CASSQGGGRYNSPLHF
>.|TRBD1|TRBV6-5|TRBJ1-5
TGTGCCAGCAGCTTTCCGGGACAGGGTAATCAGCCCCAGCATTTT
CASSFPGQGNQPQHF
>once|.|TRBV12-5|TRBJ2-2
TGTGCTAGTGGTTTGGGGGCCCTGGAGGTGAACACCGGGGAGCTGTTTTTT
CASGLGALEVNTGELFF
>few|TRBD1|TRBV28|TRBJ1-1
TGTGCCAGCAGTTCGCCTCAGACAGGGCGAATGAACACTGAAGCTTTCTTT
CASSSPQTGRMNTEAFF
>.|TRBD1|TRBV7-9|TRBJ2-2
TGTGCCAGCAGCTGGGGACAGGGAGACACCGGGGAGCTGTTTTTT
CASSWGQGDTGELFF
>medium-sized|.|TRBV6-2/TRBV6-3|TRBJ2-1
TGTGCCAGCAGCCTCGCCGATTACAATGAGCAGTTCTTC
CASSLADYNEQFF
>once|.|TRBV7-2|TRBJ2-3
TGTGCCAGCGCTCGCAGCAGCGATACGCAGTATTTT
CASARSSDTQYF